The entry below gives a single T cell receptor (beta chain) sequence along with its context. The antigen is undetermined. This specimen comes from a study of PD-1 blockade in classical Hodgkin lymphoma. Study information: Administration of nivolumab to patients was at 3 mg/kg intravenously every 2 weeks. Broader study findings: Complete responders had baseline diversity similar to newly diagnosed patients. CD4+ TCR diversity rose significantly by C4D1, and CD8+ TCR diversity did not.

TCRdb's copy holds only in-frame clones and misses some; the assay was immunoSEQ multiplex PCR. The sample has about 84,000 clones; approximately 88% are singletons. Relapses following autologous stem cell transplantation were seen in all patients, with brentuximab vedotin exposure varying. Progressive disease, partial response or complete response was each patient's best response. The CDR3 length is 13 residues. Germline loops: CDR1 GTSNPN, CDR2 SVGIG (reference sequence). V was pared by 8 bases and J by 9 bases, with 20 bases between. This clonotype was sampled from a human donor with classical Hodgkin lymphoma. The sample here was peripheral blood mononuclear cells (PBMCs), taken at baseline. V and J are TRBV30 and TRBJ1-5, with a tentative D call TRBD1 (6 bases). Here the CDR3 reads CAGSLGGRRPQHF. In DNA form, the CDR3 reads TGTGCCGGAAGCCTGGGGGGGCGCCGGCCCCAGCATTTT.